This T cell receptor beta chain was sequenced in a study of cytomegalovirus exposure and HLA in healthy donors. Across the study: The roughly 120 validation repertoires, a later analysis reported, used the same platform as the approximately 730 repertoires from the first cohort.

Findings and caveats of the study: The CMV antigen specificity of a few CMV-associated chains was confirmed through in vitro analysis. The study put 150 or so TCR beta chains on its list as cytomegalovirus-associated. TCR clusters originating in the first cohort tended to co-occur in the approximately 130 validation repertoires, according to a later analysis.

This table comes from immunoSEQ multiplex PCR, and its TCRdb copy is limited to in-frame clones, with some not included. The sample contains 100,000 to 150,000 clones, 80% to 90% of which appear only once. Concerning this clone itself: The antigen is unknown.

The germline V gene encodes CDR1 SGHRS and CDR2 YFSETQ. This CDR3 contains 13 residues. With 3 bases removed from V and 8 bases from J, the gap between germline ends came to 14 bases. The sequenced sample was PBMCs. This chain joins TRBV5-1 and TRBJ1-2, with a possible D match to TRBD1 (5 bases). The TCR was taken from a woman younger than 30 in good health and CMV-seronegative. In nucleotides, the CDR3 is TGCGCCAGCAGCTCCGGGGGGTCTCAGGGCTACACCTTC. Its translation: CASSSGGSQGYTF.